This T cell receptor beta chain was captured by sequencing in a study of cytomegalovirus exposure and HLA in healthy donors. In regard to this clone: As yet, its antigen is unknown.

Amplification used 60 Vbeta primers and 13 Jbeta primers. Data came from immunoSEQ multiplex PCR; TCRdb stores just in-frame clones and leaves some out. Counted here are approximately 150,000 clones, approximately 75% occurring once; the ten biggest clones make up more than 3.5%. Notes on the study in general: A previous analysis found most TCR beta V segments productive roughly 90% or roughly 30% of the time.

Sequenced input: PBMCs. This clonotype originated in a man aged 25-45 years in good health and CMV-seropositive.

The DNA of the CDR3 is TGTGCCAGCAGCTTGATCGGAGGGTACGAGCAGTACTTC. Its translation: CASSLIGGYEQYF. This chain uses TRBV7-3 with TRBJ2-7, with D perhaps matching TRBD2 (6 bases). CDR1 is SGHTA and CDR2 is FQGTGA in the germline V gene. This CDR3 has 13 residues. V gave up 3 bases and J gave up 4 bases, with 10 bases separating them. The whole variable domain, filled in from reference TRBV7-3 and TRBJ2-7, reads GAGVSQTPSNKVTEKGKYVELRCDPISGHTALYWYRQSLGQGPEFLIYFQGTGAADDSGLPNDRFFAVRPEGSVSTLKIQRTERGDSAVYLCASSLIGGYEQYFGPGTRLTVT.